Listed below are T cell receptor beta chains from one sample, sequenced in a study of post-analysis software for immune sequencing data. TCRdb called the PCR reads again in MiXCR, with one record for every CDR3 protein. The top ten hold about 4.5% of the sample, which has about 810,000 distinct CDR3 sequences, about 57% seen once. The sequenced sample was blood. The receptors come from a girl aged 10 to 17 with multiple sclerosis. Both conserved end residues are part of each CDR3. The D gene is left open where the match is weak. Clone size is shown for a subset of rows, as once, few, many or a class of expanded clone.

>NA|NA|TRBV29-1|TRBJ2-1
CSALGFSRYNEQFF
TGCAGCGCTCTAGGTTTCTCAAGATACAATGAGCAGTTCTTC
>NA|NA|TRBV29-1|TRBJ2-3
CSVGPSLSTDTQYF
TGCAGCGTTGGTCCCTCCCTAAGCACAGATACGCAGTATTTT
>once|NA|TRBV12-3/TRBV12-4|TRBJ1-2
CASGKVNYGYTF
TGTGCCAGCGGCAAAGTTAACTATGGCTACACCTTC
>few|TRBD2|TRBV20-1|TRBJ2-5
CSATDSGGPLETQYF
TGCAGTGCTACCGATAGCGGGGGGCCGTTGGAGACCCAGTACTTC
>few|NA|TRBV29-1|TRBJ2-1
CSVVEGTKRDNYNEQFF
TGCAGCGTTGTGGAGGGGACCAAACGGGACAACTACAATGAGCAGTTCTTC
>NA|TRBD2|TRBV11-2|TRBJ2-1
CASSLDLAGGRNEQFF
TGTGCCAGCAGCTTAGATCTAGCGGGGGGCAGGAATGAGCAGTTCTTC
>NA|TRBD2|TRBV7-2|TRBJ2-7
CASSSTSGSMYEQYF
TGTGCCAGCAGCTCGACTAGCGGGAGTATGTACGAGCAGTACTTC
>once|NA|TRBV5-1|TRBJ2-1
CASSPSEGSGLYNEQFF
TGCGCCAGCAGCCCCTCGGAGGGTAGCGGCCTCTACAATGAGCAGTTCTTC
>NA|NA|TRBV12-3/TRBV12-4|TRBJ1-2
CASGLGRVNYGYTF
TGTGCCAGCGGATTGGGCAGGGTTAACTATGGCTACACCTTC
>NA|NA|TRBV20-1|TRBJ2-7
CSARLVSYEQYF
TGCAGTGCGCGGCTAGTATCCTACGAGCAGTACTTC
>NA|TRBD2|TRBV10-2|TRBJ2-1
CASRRLAPSSYNEQFF
TGCGCCAGCAGAAGACTAGCGCCGAGCTCCTACAATGAGCAGTTCTTC
>NA|TRBD2|TRBV7-2|TRBJ2-7
CASSLLAGGPYEQYF
TGCGCCAGCAGCTTACTAGCGGGAGGGCCCTACGAGCAGTACTTC
>NA|NA|TRBV7-9|TRBJ2-6
CASSLLSRLTF
TGTGCCAGCAGCCTCCTGAGCAGACTGACTTTC
>NA|NA|TRBV6-5|TRBJ2-1
CASSYRGWVNEQFF
TGTGCCAGCAGTTACCGGGGTTGGGTCAATGAGCAGTTCTTC
>NA|TRBD1|TRBV10-3|TRBJ2-1
CATTGGDEQFF
TGTGCCACTACAGGGGGCGATGAGCAGTTCTTC
>NA|TRBD1|TRBV6-6|TRBJ1-1
CASRRDRGILNTEAFF
TGTGCCAGCAGACGGGACAGGGGGATCCTTAACACTGAAGCTTTCTTT
>NA|TRBD2|TRBV6-6|TRBJ2-1
CASSEAGTSGNEQFF
TGTGCCAGCAGTGAGGCCGGGACTAGCGGGAATGAGCAGTTCTTC
>few|NA|TRBV6-1|TRBJ1-1
CASSDRGGAEAFF
TGTGCCAGCAGTGACCGGGGGGGGGCAGAGGCTTTCTTT
>NA|TRBD1|TRBV18|TRBJ2-6
CASSPPGQSLSTNVLTF
TGTGCCAGCTCACCACCGGGACAGTCCTTAAGCACCAACGTCCTGACTTTC